The source of this T cell receptor (beta chain) is a study of cytomegalovirus exposure and HLA in healthy donors. Findings and limits, study-wide: The investigators catalogued 150 to 200 TCR beta chains as cytomegalovirus-associated.

On this clone itself: The antigen remains undetermined.

The PCR made use of 60 Vbeta and 13 Jbeta primers. Measured with immunoSEQ multiplex PCR; TCRdb has only the in-frame clones, and not every one. The data hold 150,000 to 200,000 clones, with 70% to 90% observed a single time. The source is a man aged 25 to 45 in good health and CMV-seropositive. The sequenced material came from PBMCs.

The CDR3 DNA follows: TGTGCCAGCAGCCCCCCAGGGGTGGACACTGAAGCTTTCTTT. Translated: CASSPPGVDTEAFF. J is TRBJ1-1 and V is TRBV14; possibly TRBD1 for D (6 bases). Germline V lookup: CDR1 SGHDN, CDR2 FVKESK. CDR3 length: 14 amino acids. Trimming removed 4 bases at V and 3 bases at J, with 12 bases between.